Listed here are 20 T cell receptor beta chains from one sample, sequenced in a study of blood T cell repertoires in COVID-19. The data were produced by immunoSEQ multiplex PCR, yet TCRdb's version contains in-frame clones alone and is incomplete. The data contain approximately 250,000 clones, about 83% of them singletons. The sample taken for sequencing was peripheral blood. All receptors derive from an elderly woman with COVID-19, enrolled during active disease.

The J gene is TRBJ1-6, the V gene TRBV6-2 or TRBV6-3; D is ambiguous. Trimming took off 2 bases at V and 5 bases at J, with 13 bases between the two ends. Germline CDR1 MNHEY, CDR2 SVGEGT. There are 16 residues in the CDR3. The CDR3 DNA reads TGTGCCAGCAGTTACGCCACGGTGAAAAATAATTCACCCCTCCACTTT. Translated: CASSYATVKNNSPLHF.

The chain recombines TRBV3-1 (or the pseudogene TRBV3-2) with TRBJ1-4; D is possibly TRBD1 (5 bases). This CDR3 spans 13 amino acids. Trimming took 4 bases from V and 7 from J, leaving 10 bases between them. The germline gives CDR1 LGHDT, CDR2 YNNKEL (reference sequence). Written as DNA, the CDR3 is TGTGCCAGCAGCCGCGGGGACCTTGAAAAACTGTTTTTT. This sequence encodes CASSRGDLEKLFF.

This clone was counted only a few times. The chain recombines TRBV7-9 with TRBJ1-2; TRBD1 is a possible D gene (5 bases). The CDR3 consists of 13 residues. V was cut by 8 bases and J by 3 bases, with 13 bases left in between. In germline, CDR1 is SEHNR, CDR2 FQNEAQ (reference sequence). As DNA, the CDR3 is TGTGCCAGCTCCTTGACAGACTACTATGGCTACACCTTC. This gives the protein CASSLTDYYGYTF.

The chain joins TRBV7-6 to TRBJ2-3, with 8 bases lining up with TRBD1. This CDR3 is built from 14 residues. Per the germline V gene, CDR1 is SGHVS and CDR2 is FNYEAQ. V lost 5 bases and J lost 3; bases outside the gene matches: 4. CDR3 amino acids: CASSPRQGTDTQYF. In DNA, the CDR3 is TGTGCCAGCAGCCCACGACAGGGGACAGATACGCAGTATTTT.

The rearrangement joins TRBV4-2 to TRBJ1-3; no reliable D call. Trimming took off 0 bases at V and 0 bases at J, with 9 bases between the two ends. The CDR3 runs 16 residues. In germline, CDR1 is LGHNA, CDR2 YNFKEQ. The CDR3 loop reads CASSQDLPVSGNTIYF. CDR3 in DNA: TGTGCCAGCAGCCAAGATCTGCCGGTCTCTGGAAACACCATATATTTT.

This clone has only a few counts. The chain recombines TRBV25-1 with TRBJ1-3; the D is unclear. CDR1 MGHDK and CDR2 SYGVNS come from the germline V gene. V dropped 2 bases and J dropped 4 bases, with 3 bases sitting between them. This CDR3 has 12 amino acids. The CDR3 spells CASSEQGNTIYF. In nucleotides, the CDR3 is TGTGCCAGCAGTGAACAGGGAAACACCATATATTTT.

This clone was counted between two and nine times. The chain is built from TRBV3-1 (or the pseudogene TRBV3-2) and TRBJ1-1; 8 bases are a match to TRBD1. The trim removed 7 bases at V and 0 bases at J, leaving 7 bases unmatched. The germline V gene encodes CDR1 LGHDT and CDR2 YNNKEL (reference sequence). The CDR3 extends over 15 amino acids. The CDR3 region has the DNA TGTGCCAGCACCAGACAGGGGTCTATGAACACTGAAGCTTTCTTT. It translates to CASTRQGSMNTEAFF.

The chain employs TRBV5-1 and TRBJ2-3, with D uncertain. V was clipped by 0 bases and J by 3 bases, with 11 bases between them. Per germline, CDR1 SGHRS and CDR2 YFSETQ. The length of the CDR3 is 15 residues. The CDR3 nucleotides read TGCGCCAGCAGCTTGGGAATGATAACAACAGATACGCAGTATTTT. Encoded protein: CASSLGMITTDTQYF.

This rearrangement joins TRBV12-3 or TRBV12-4 to TRBJ1-1; the D gene is possibly TRBD1 (6 bases). This CDR3 has 13 residues. The V gene lost 9 bases and the J gene lost 0 bases, with 11 bases spanning the gap. The CDR3 loop is CASGQLMNTEAFF. CDR3 DNA sequence: TGTGCCAGTGGACAGTTAATGAACACTGAAGCTTTCTTT.

Only one count was recorded for this clone. The rearrangement links TRBV5-1 to TRBJ2-1; D is unclear. The CDR3 has 14 residues. With 1 base removed from V and 7 bases from J, the gap between germline ends came to 12 bases. CDR1 and CDR2 from the germline V gene are SGHRS and YFSETQ. The CDR3, as DNA: TGCGCCAGCAGCTTGAACAGTTTTGAAAATGAGCAGTTCTTC. It codes for CASSLNSFENEQFF.

The rearrangement uses TRBV5-1 and TRBJ2-1, with a weak D call TRBD2 (7 bases). Germline V lookup: CDR1 SGHRS, CDR2 YFSETQ. This CDR3 has 15 residues. The germline V and J ends were trimmed by 3 bases and 7 bases, with 17 bases remaining between them. The CDR3 DNA follows: TGCGCCAGCAGCTCCTTTGCGGGGGCGGAGAATGAGCAGTTCTTC. Translation gives CASSSFAGAENEQFF.

This clone was seen a handful of times. The chain employs TRBV2 and TRBJ2-5; D remains unclear. Looked up from germline, CDR1 is SNHLY and CDR2 is FYNNEI. The CDR3 length is 11 residues. Trimming left V 8 bases short and J 2 bases short, with 6 bases between. The CDR3 DNA sequence: TGTGCCAGCGGGCAGCAAGAGACCCAGTACTTC. It codes for CASGQQETQYF.

J is TRBJ2-2 and V is TRBV10-3, with TRBD1 matching over 9 bases. The CDR3 is made up of 20 amino acids. The germline V gene has CDR1 ENHRY and CDR2 SYGVKD. Losses at the gene ends were 2 bases for V and 6 bases for J; bases not matched to a gene: 19. CDR3 in amino acids: CAISEGTGGMGSRLAGELFF. CDR3 DNA sequence: TGTGCCATCAGTGAGGGAACAGGGGGCATGGGTAGTCGACTAGCCGGGGAGCTGTTTTTT.

V gene TRBV28 combines with J gene TRBJ2-1; 9 bases fit TRBD1. The CDR3 is 14 residues long. Germline assignment: CDR1 MDHEN and CDR2 SYDVKM. The trim removed 8 bases at V and 5 bases at J, leaving 7 bases unmatched. The CDR3 coding sequence is TGTGCCAGCGTTACAGGGGGCAGAGACAATGAGCAGTTCTTC. As protein: CASVTGGRDNEQFF.

V usage is TRBV18 and J usage is TRBJ2-1; D may be TRBD2 (6 bases). The V end lost 6 bases, the J end lost 5 bases, and 11 bases lay between the germline ends. The CDR3 totals 13 residues. Germline assignment: CDR1 KGHSH and CDR2 LQKENI. The CDR3 DNA reads TGTGCCAGCTCTCTGACTAGAGACAATGAGCAGTTCTTC. Amino acid sequence: CASSLTRDNEQFF.

The chain employs TRBV18 and TRBJ2-2; maybe TRBD1 (6 bases). This CDR3 comprises 15 residues. V was trimmed by 2 bases and J by 0 bases, leaving 7 bases between them. CDR1 is KGHSH, CDR2 LQKENI, per germline. CDR3 sequence reads: CASSPDRPNTGELFF. As DNA, the CDR3 is TGTGCCAGCTCACCAGACAGGCCGAACACCGGGGAGCTGTTTTTT. The variable domain in full, with the rest retrieved from reference TRBV18 and TRBJ2-2, is NAGVMQNPRHLVRRRGQEARLRCSPMKGHSHVYWYRQLPEEGLKFMVYLQKENIIDESGMPKERFSAEFPKEGPSILRIQQVVRGDSAAYFCASSPDRPNTGELFFGEGSRLTVL.

This clone was recorded only once. V usage is TRBV11-2 and J usage is TRBJ2-1; 10 bases line up with TRBD1. The germline V gene has CDR1 SGHAT and CDR2 FQNNGV. The CDR3 length is 15 residues. Losses at the gene ends were 7 bases for V and 4 bases for J; bases not matched to a gene: 7. CDR3 protein: CASTPGQGPYNEQFF. In nucleotides, the CDR3 is TGTGCCAGCACCCCGGGACAGGGGCCTTACAATGAGCAGTTCTTC. The full variable domain, its missing parts supplied by reference TRBV11-2 and TRBJ2-1, is EAGVAQSPRYKIIEKRQSVAFWCNPISGHATLYWYQQILGQGPKLLIQFQNNGVVDDSQLPKDRFSAERLKGVDSTLKIQPAKLEDSAVYLCASTPGQGPYNEQFFGPGTRLTVL.

This chain joins TRBV11-2 and TRBJ1-1; no firm D call. This CDR3 region has 11 residues. The germline V gene has CDR1 SGHAT and CDR2 FQNNGV. Trimming pared 5 bases from V and 7 bases from J, leaving 8 bases between. The chain's CDR3 is CASSLTLEAFF. DNA of the CDR3: TGTGCCAGCAGCCTAACCCTTGAAGCTTTCTTT. Filled out from reference TRBV11-2 and TRBJ1-1, the complete variable domain reads EAGVAQSPRYKIIEKRQSVAFWCNPISGHATLYWYQQILGQGPKLLIQFQNNGVVDDSQLPKDRFSAERLKGVDSTLKIQPAKLEDSAVYLCASSLTLEAFFGQGTRLTVV.

In DNA, the CDR3 is TGTGCCAGCTCATCACAAGGACAGGGAACTAATCAGCCCCAGCATTTT. The encoded protein is CASSSQGQGTNQPQHF. V is TRBV18 and J is TRBJ1-5; 8 bases agree with TRBD1. This CDR3 is 16 amino acids long. V lost 5 bases and J lost 4; bases outside the gene matches: 10. CDR1 KGHSH and CDR2 LQKENI come from the germline V gene.

The chain is built from TRBV5-8 and TRBJ1-4; tentative D call: TRBD1 (5 bases). Germline-derived CDR1 and CDR2 are SGHTS and YDEGEE. The V gene lost 4 bases and the J gene lost 4 bases, with 17 bases spanning the gap. The CDR3 length is 16 residues. The CDR3 DNA is TGTGCCAGCAGCCCGACAGACCTAACATTTAATGAAAAACTGTTTTTT. It encodes CASSPTDLTFNEKLFF. The complete variable domain, with remaining parts taken from reference TRBV5-8 and TRBJ1-4, reads EAGVTQSPTHLIKTRGQQATLRCSPISGHTSVYWYQQALGLGLQFLLWYDEGEERNRGNFPPRFSGRQFPNYSSELNVNALELEDSALYLCASSPTDLTFNEKLFFGSGTQLSVL.